Following are 26 T cell receptor beta chains from one sample sequenced in a study of identifying expanded T cells in peripheral blood. The data were produced by immunoSEQ multiplex PCR, yet TCRdb's version contains in-frame clones alone and is incomplete. The repertoire holds 50,000 to 60,000 clones, with roughly four fifths as singletons. Sequenced sample: blood. Receptors originate from a person aged 18-70 years in good health.

V is TRBV5-4 and J is TRBJ1-2; TRBD1 might be the D (6 bases). Germline assignment: CDR1 SGHNT and CDR2 YYREEE (reference sequence). V lost 0 bases and J lost 8, with 11 bases in between. CDR3 length equals 13 residues. CDR3 in amino acids: CASSLAGARGYTF. CDR3 coding DNA: TGTGCCAGCAGCTTGGCGGGGGCTCGCGGCTACACCTTC.

The chain carries TRBV5-5 and TRBJ1-2; no definite D call. V lost 4 bases and J lost 8, with 18 bases in between. The CDR3 length is 14 residues. CDR1 is SGHKS, CDR2 YYEKEE, per germline (reference sequence). DNA of the CDR3: TGTGCCAGCAGCGGCCGACCGGGAAACGGGGGCTACACCTTC. This codes for CASSGRPGNGGYTF.

This clone was seen only a few times. This chain connects TRBV19 to TRBJ1-2, with a possible D match to TRBD1 (6 bases). The germline V gene encodes CDR1 LNHDA and CDR2 SQIVND (reference sequence). The CDR3 has 12 residues. V was pared by 8 bases and J by 6 bases, with 13 bases between. In DNA form, the CDR3 reads TGTGCCAGTCAGACAGGTCGGAATGGCTACACCTTC. Its protein is CASQTGRNGYTF.

The chain joins TRBV27 to TRBJ2-7, with 11 bases fitting TRBD2. Trimming cost V 5 bases and J 7 bases; bases outside gene matches: 4. The CDR3 extends over 13 amino acids. CDR1 is MNHEY and CDR2 is SMNVEV in the germline V gene (reference sequence). The CDR3, as DNA: TGTGCCAGCAGTCTGCGACTAGCGGGGGAGCAGTACGTC. Translation: CASSLRLAGEQYV.

The rearrangement links TRBV14 to TRBJ2-2; a possible D gene is TRBD2 (6 bases). CDR1 and CDR2 from the germline V gene are SGHDN and FVKESK. The CDR3 is made up of 15 amino acids. V gave up 0 bases and J gave up 7 bases, with 12 bases separating them. CDR3 protein: CASSQDTRRGGELFF. The CDR3 coding sequence is TGTGCCAGCAGCCAAGATACTCGGAGGGGCGGGGAGCTGTTTTTT.

The rearrangement links TRBV5-4 to TRBJ2-7; a weak D match, TRBD1 (5 bases). Per germline, CDR1 SGHNT and CDR2 YYREEE (reference sequence). The V end was cut by 2 bases, the J end by 5 bases, with 14 bases between. The CDR3 spans 14 residues. The CDR3 nucleotides are TGTGCCAGCAGCTTAGGTGGCAGGGTGCACGAGCAGTACGTC. It is translated as CASSLGGRVHEQYV.

Here the CDR3 reads CAWITTQNYGYTF. In nucleotides, the CDR3 is TGTGCCTGGATCACCACCCAGAACTATGGCTACACCTTC. This sequence joins TRBV30 and TRBJ1-2; D is ambiguous. The germline CDR1 and CDR2 sequences are GTSNPN and SVGIG (reference sequence). The CDR3 has 13 amino acids. Between the trimmed V and J ends, which lost 4 bases and 2 bases, there was a span of 11 bases.

This chain links TRBV6-6 with TRBJ1-5; D perhaps matches TRBD1 (5 bases). The V end lost 6 bases, the J end lost 0 bases, and 9 bases lay between the germline ends. The CDR3 is 14 residues long. Germline V gene sequence: CDR1 MNHNY, CDR2 SVGAGI (reference sequence). CDR3 loop: CASSDSYSNQPQHF. As DNA, the CDR3 is TGTGCCAGCAGCGACAGTTATAGCAATCAGCCCCAGCATTTT.

The chain is built from TRBV25-1 and TRBJ1-3, with D unresolved. Germline CDR1 MGHDK, CDR2 SYGVNS. CDR3 length equals 11 residues. The V and J ends lost 5 bases and 4 bases respectively, with 3 bases between them. The CDR3 region has the DNA TGTGCCAGCAGTCTCGGAAACACCATATATTTT. This encodes CASSLGNTIYF.

The rearrangement joins TRBV7-9 to TRBJ2-5; no clear D gene. The CDR3 has 13 residues. V was cut by 2 bases and J by 5 bases, with 9 bases left in between. Germline V gives CDR1 SEHNR, CDR2 FQNEAQ (reference sequence). The CDR3 DNA is TGTGCCAGCAGCTTAAGACCTGGGGAGACCCAGTACTTC. This encodes CASSLRPGETQYF.

This chain connects TRBV6-5 to TRBJ1-2; 9 bases fit TRBD1. The CDR3 consists of 15 residues. The trim removed 0 bases at V and 7 bases at J, leaving 6 bases unmatched. Germline V lookup: CDR1 MNHEY, CDR2 SVGAGI. The CDR3 DNA reads TGTGCCAGCAGTTACTCAGATGACAGGGGGGCTGGCTACACCTTC. This encodes CASSYSDDRGAGYTF.

The rearrangement links TRBV11-2 to TRBJ2-2; 10 nucleotides match TRBD1. V lost 4 bases, J lost 3 bases, and 2 bases stayed unmatched. CDR1 and CDR2 (germline): SGHAT, FQNNGV. This CDR3 is 15 amino acids long. The CDR3 coding sequence is TGTGCCAGCAGCTCCGGACAGGGGGACACCGGGGAGCTGTTTTTT. It encodes CASSSGQGDTGELFF. The full variable domain, with the rest looked up from reference TRBV11-2 and TRBJ2-2, is EAGVAQSPRYKIIEKRQSVAFWCNPISGHATLYWYQQILGQGPKLLIQFQNNGVVDDSQLPKDRFSAERLKGVDSTLKIQPAKLEDSAVYLCASSSGQGDTGELFFGEGSRLTVL.

This rearrangement joins TRBV5-1 to TRBJ1-6; 8 bases are shared with TRBD1. The germline gives CDR1 SGHRS, CDR2 YFSETQ. The junction had 5 bases not matched to a gene; V was cut back by 4 bases and J by 11 bases. This CDR3 has 13 amino acids. The CDR3 region is CASSPGGAPPLHF. The CDR3 nucleotides read TGCGCCAGCAGCCCAGGGGGCGCACCACCCCTCCACTTT.

This chain links TRBV10-3 with TRBJ2-1; D is possibly TRBD2 (5 bases). CDR3 size: 13 residues. Germline CDR1 ENHRY, CDR2 SYGVKD. Trimming stripped 6 bases from V and 6 bases from J, with 12 bases between. CDR3 loop: CAISGVASNEQFF. In DNA, the CDR3 is TGTGCCATCAGCGGAGTAGCGTCCAATGAGCAGTTCTTC.

This clone is a singleton in its sample. The chain links TRBV6-6 to TRBJ2-7, with 10 bases fitting TRBD1. The trim removed 0 bases at V and 7 bases at J, leaving 6 bases unmatched. The CDR3 runs to 15 residues. In germline, CDR1 is MNHNY, CDR2 SVGAGI (reference sequence). This CDR3 is CASSYSATGGGEQYV. CDR3 sequence (DNA): TGTGCCAGCAGTTACTCCGCGACAGGGGGCGGGGAGCAGTACGTC.

This rearrangement joins TRBV27 to TRBJ1-5, with D possibly TRBD1 on 5 matching bases. CDR1 MNHEY and CDR2 SMNVEV come from the germline V gene (reference sequence). This CDR3 contains 12 residues. V shed 6 bases and J shed 8 bases, with 11 bases lying between them. The chain's CDR3 is CASRGGSEPQHF. CDR3 sequence (DNA): TGTGCCAGCAGGGGGGGATCGGAGCCCCAGCATTTT.

This clone has more than one count but fewer than ten. This chain uses TRBV9 with TRBJ1-1; 10 bases agree with TRBD1. In germline, CDR1 is SGDLS, CDR2 YYNGEE. This CDR3 contains 13 residues. V was clipped by 3 bases and J by 8 bases; unmatched bases: 4. The CDR3 region is CASSGRQGAEAFF. CDR3 in DNA: TGTGCCAGCAGCGGACGACAGGGGGCCGAAGCTTTCTTT.

This clone was observed a few times. The gene calls are TRBV6-1 and TRBJ1-1; D might be TRBD1 (6 bases). Germline V gene data show CDR1 as MNHNS and CDR2 as SASEGT. The CDR3 has 17 residues. V gave up 3 bases and J gave up 0 bases, with 17 bases separating them. In nucleotides, the CDR3 is TGTGCCAGCAGTGAGACAGGAGGGGGGCCCTTGAACACTGAAGCTTTCTTT. Its protein is CASSETGGGPLNTEAFF.

The chain carries TRBV19 and TRBJ2-7; the match to TRBD1 covers 7 bases. CDR1 is LNHDA and CDR2 is SQIVND in the germline V gene (reference sequence). The CDR3 sequence is 12 residues long. V lost 3 bases and J lost 12; bases outside the gene matches: 8. The CDR3 here is CASSMRQGEVYF. CDR3 nucleotides: TGTGCCAGTAGTATGAGACAGGGAGAGGTGTACTTC.

The chain employs TRBV7-4 and TRBJ1-5; unclear D gene. This CDR3 comprises 16 residues. V lost 4 bases and J 2 bases, leaving 15 bases between the germline ends. Germline loops: CDR1 SGHVT, CDR2 SQSDAQ. CDR3 sequence: CASSCSRFFGNQPQHF. CDR3 nucleotides: TGTGCCAGCAGCTGCTCTCGGTTTTTCGGCAATCAGCCCCAGCATTTT.

This chain links TRBV18 with TRBJ2-3, with D possibly being TRBD1 or TRBD2 (5 bases each). Trimming stripped 1 base from V and 4 bases from J, with 15 bases between. Germline assignment: CDR1 KGHSH and CDR2 LQKENI. This CDR3 is 16 amino acids long. The CDR3 nucleotides read TGTGCCAGCTCACCACGGGGCGGAGGTGGCCCAGATACGCAGTATTTT. Protein: CASSPRGGGGPDTQYF.

The chain is built from TRBV27 and TRBJ2-2; D gene ambiguous. The CDR3 has 14 amino acids. Trimming removed 3 bases at V and 0 bases at J, with 5 bases between. Germline V gives CDR1 MNHEY, CDR2 SMNVEV (reference sequence). The CDR3 DNA sequence: TGTGCCAGCAGTTTTCTGCCGAACACCGGGGAGCTGTTTTTT. Translation gives CASSFLPNTGELFF.

This clone showed up just once. The CDR3 loop reads CASSLWDRGHEQYF. DNA of the CDR3: TGTGCCAGCAGCTTATGGGACAGGGGTCACGAGCAGTACTTC. The rearrangement links TRBV5-5 to TRBJ2-7; 10 positions match TRBD1. V gave up 2 bases and J gave up 5 bases; unmatched junction bases: 4. There are 14 residues in the CDR3. Germline CDR1 SGHKS, CDR2 YYEKEE (reference sequence).

The chain carries TRBV29-1 and TRBJ2-1, with D unresolved. Germline assignment: CDR1 SQVTM and CDR2 ANQGSEA. Deletions cut 6 bases from V and 8 bases from J, with 26 bases between. The CDR3 has 16 residues. The CDR3 loop is CSVVGLDFVLGYEQFF. CDR3 nucleotides: TGCAGCGTCGTGGGGTTAGACTTTGTTTTAGGTTATGAGCAGTTCTTC.

The V and J genes are TRBV4-3 and TRBJ2-5, with a tentative D call TRBD1 (6 bases). V dropped 1 base and J dropped 1 base, with 16 bases sitting between them. The germline gives CDR1 LGHNA, CDR2 YSLEER. The CDR3 covers 17 residues. The CDR3 spells CASSQVYPTGPQETQYF. The DNA for the CDR3 is TGCGCCAGCAGCCAAGTCTACCCGACAGGACCCCAAGAGACCCAGTACTTC.

This chain joins TRBV30 and TRBJ2-3, with 8 positions matching TRBD2. Trimming removed 2 bases from V and 0 bases from J; junction bases left unmatched: 4. The CDR3 length is 15 residues. Germline V lookup: CDR1 GTSNPN, CDR2 SVGIG (reference sequence). The CDR3, as DNA: TGTGCCTGGAGTCTAGCTAGCGGGAGCACAGATACGCAGTATTTT. This gives the protein CAWSLASGSTDTQYF.